This T cell receptor beta chain was documented in a study of T cells expressing NK-cell markers. General study points: Expanded NKG2C+ T cell clones were not confirmed as HCMV-specific. Roughly six donors showed dominant NKG2C+ clonotypes comprising about 1.0-7.5% of their CD8+ T cells.

TCRdb reanalyzed the 5' RACE reads and collapses them to one entry per CDR3 protein, without DNA. Found here are some 500,000 distinct CDR3 sequences; the top ten clones hold about 1.5%. In regard to this clonotype: The target antigen is unknown.

CDR3 size: 13 residues. The clonotype comes from a woman between 50 and 59 years old in good health. J is TRBJ1-5 and V is TRBV12-3 or TRBV12-4; TCRdb reports TRBD1, a call that lacks DNA to check it against. Sequenced: blood T cells: a sorted CD56 or NKG2C T cell subset, CD4+ or CD8+ T cells, or bulk PBMC T cells (not recorded which). The CDR3 reads CASRGTGNQPQHF.